This T cell receptor (beta chain) was identified in a study of T cells after yellow fever vaccination. This clonotype has at least ten counts. The CDR3 totals 13 residues. Between the trimmed V and J ends, which lost 0 bases and 8 bases, there was a span of 8 bases. From germline, CDR1 is LGHNA and CDR2 YSLEER. TCRdb re-derived calls from the 5' RACE reads in MiXCR, one entry per CDR3 protein. The repertoire holds 250,000 to 400,000 distinct CDR3 sequences, with 3.5% to 5% as singletons. The sample in question was PBMCs, obtained 15 days after the yellow fever booster vaccination. The V call is TRBV4-3, the J call TRBJ2-1; D is uncertain. The TCR originated in a man younger than 35 who received the YFV17D yellow fever vaccine. CDR3 region: CASSQDIYYEQFF. In DNA form, the CDR3 reads TGCGCCAGCAGCCAAGATATTTACTATGAGCAGTTCTTC.